The table lists the clone carrying this T cell receptor (beta chain) with many counts. Its specificity is not known. The sample comes from a study of spatial heterogeneity in lung cancer. Study information: Alpha-chain sequences were consistently detected in smaller numbers than beta-chain sequences.

Indicated time point: sample taken at primary tumor resection. Unsorted tumor, nontumor lung tissue or cryopreserved PBMC supplied the whole RNA. The V end lost 1 base, the J end lost 3 bases, and 19 bases lay between the germline ends. CDR3 length equals 18 residues. Germline V lookup: CDR1 MGHDK, CDR2 SYGVNS. Each CDR3 protein gets one entry after TCRdb re-called the 5' RACE reads with MiXCR. This repertoire shows about 100,000 distinct CDR3 sequences, approximately 4% found once; its top ten account for 21%. The study, taken as a whole, reports: For tumor T cells, estimated coverage reached only about 7% (alpha) and more than 11% (beta). Expanded alpha and beta TCR counts within tumors tracked tumor mutation counts.

The rearrangement links TRBV25-1 to TRBJ1-5; maybe TRBD1 (5 bases). This clonotype was obtained from a male donor with early-stage non-small cell lung cancer. The sample in question was lung tumor tissue, obtained at surgery. The CDR3 sequence: CASSELEGRRGDNQPQHF. DNA for the CDR3: TGTGCCAGCAGTGAATTGGAGGGGAGAAGAGGGGACAATCAGCCCCAGCATTTT.